What follows are 13 T cell receptor beta chains derived from one specimen sequenced in a study of blood T cell repertoires in COVID-19. Only in-frame clones appear in the TCRdb table, and some are missing; sequencing was by immunoSEQ multiplex PCR. The data show about 160,000 clones, approximately 81% seen once. The sequenced material came from peripheral blood. The source of these receptors is a man between 35 and 55 years old with acute or convalescent COVID-19.

The genes are TRBV19 and TRBJ1-1; perhaps TRBD1 as D (6 bases). The ends were cut back, 5 bases at V and 1 base at J, with 14 bases in the middle. From germline, CDR1 is LNHDA and CDR2 SQIVND (reference sequence). This CDR3 spans 15 amino acids. CDR3 nucleotide sequence: TGTGCCAGTAGTGGAAAGTTGGGGGCGAACACTGAAGCTTTCTTT. It yields the protein CASSGKLGANTEAFF.

This clone appeared a single time. The chain employs TRBV18 and TRBJ2-3; possibly TRBD2 for D (6 bases). The CDR3 consists of 14 residues. CDR1 is KGHSH, CDR2 LQKENI, per germline. V gave up 2 bases and J gave up 2 bases, with 8 bases separating them. The CDR3 nucleotides read TGTGCCAGCTCACCAGAGCGGGTCACAGATACGCAGTATTTT. Translation gives CASSPERVTDTQYF.

This clone came up many times. The V and J genes are TRBV9 and TRBJ1-4; D uncertain. The CDR3 contains 14 residues. V was clipped by 0 bases and J by 6 bases, with 9 bases between them. Germline V gives CDR1 SGDLS, CDR2 YYNGEE. The CDR3 sequence: CASSVGGHDEKLFF. The CDR3 bases are TGTGCCAGCAGCGTAGGAGGGCATGATGAAAAACTGTTTTTT. The full variable domain, in which reference TRBV9 and TRBJ1-4 provide the parts outside the CDR3, is DSGVTQTPKHLITATGQRVTLRCSPRSGDLSVYWYQQSLDQGLQFLIQYYNGEERAKGNILERFSAQQFPDLHSELNLSSLELGDSALYFCASSVGGHDEKLFFGSGTQLSVL.

With regard to this clone: The junction departs from the called germline gene at one end, perhaps through a read error. This sequence joins TRBV19 and TRBJ1-5; 7 nucleotides align to TRBD1. Germline V gene lookup returns CDR1 LNHDA and CDR2 SQIVND (reference sequence). This CDR3 contains 15 residues. The CDR3 nucleotides are TGTGCCGGTAGTATCATGACAGGGCGGAATCAGCCCCAGCATTTT. The encoded protein is CAGSIMTGRNQPQHF. Supplemented by reference TRBV19 and TRBJ1-5, the full variable domain reads DGGITQSPKYLFRKEGQNVTLSCEQNLNHDAMYWYRQDPGQGLRLIYYSQIVNDFQKGDIAEGYSVSREKKESFPLTVTSAQKNPTAFYLCAGSIMTGRNQPQHFGDGTRLSIL.

V is TRBV7-9 and J is TRBJ2-1, with 13 bases identical to TRBD2. The germline V gene encodes CDR1 SEHNR and CDR2 FQNEAQ (reference sequence). The CDR3 is 18 amino acids. V trimming: 0 bases; J trimming: 4 bases; junction bases outside the gene matches: 6. DNA of the CDR3: TGTGCCAGCAGCTTAGCCCGGACTAGCGGGGGCCTGTACAATGAGCAGTTCTTC. Translation: CASSLARTSGGLYNEQFF.

The CDR3 nucleotides are TGTGCCACCAGAGGAGGGGGCACAGATACGCAGTATTTT. Amino acids: CATRGGGTDTQYF. The chain couples TRBV24-1 to TRBJ2-3; tentative D call: TRBD2 (6 bases). The germline CDR1 and CDR2 sequences are KGHDR and SFDVKD. This CDR3 has 13 residues. V was shortened by 7 bases and J by 1 base, with 8 bases between the two germline ends.

Written as DNA, the CDR3 is TGTGCCAGCAGTGAACTGAGGGGGCCTAATCAGCCCCAGCATTTT. This sequence encodes CASSELRGPNQPQHF. The chain is built from TRBV6-1 and TRBJ1-5; 7 positions match TRBD1. The V gene end was trimmed by 2 bases and the J gene end by 4 bases; junction bases not matched to a gene: 5. The CDR3 runs to 15 residues. Germline V gene sequence: CDR1 MNHNS, CDR2 SASEGT.

This clone was seen only once. The chain recombines TRBV27 with TRBJ1-1; D is uncertain. This CDR3 contains 13 residues. V gave up 1 base and J gave up 8 bases, with 11 bases separating them. Germline assignment: CDR1 MNHEY and CDR2 SMNVEV (reference sequence). The CDR3 DNA reads as TGTGCCAGCAGTTTATTGGGGAGGAGGGAAGCTTTCTTT. It encodes CASSLLGRREAFF.

This clone was counted a few times. V is TRBV10-3 and J is TRBJ2-7, with TRBD1 identical over 8 bases. The germline V gene encodes CDR1 ENHRY and CDR2 SYGVKD. CDR3 length: 15 amino acids. With 2 bases clipped from V and 2 bases from J, the junction kept 5 bases outside the gene matches. DNA of the CDR3: TGTGCCATCAGTGAGCGGACAGGGCGTACCTACGAGCAGTACTTC. As protein: CAISERTGRTYEQYF.

This rearrangement joins TRBV2 to TRBJ2-2; no definite D call. The CDR3 consists of 14 residues. Germline lookup yields CDR1 SNHLY and CDR2 FYNNEI. Trimming shortened V by 6 bases and J by 4 bases, and 12 bases separated the two germline ends. The CDR3 DNA sequence: TGTGCCAGCAGCTTAGTTGTTATCACCGGGGAGCTGTTTTTT. Translation gives CASSLVVITGELFF.

The chain joins TRBV19 to TRBJ2-7; weak D call: TRBD2 (6 bases). The CDR3 extends over 15 amino acids. Germline-derived CDR1 and CDR2 are LNHDA and SQIVND (reference sequence). Between the trimmed V and J ends, which lost 4 bases and 6 bases, there was a span of 19 bases. CDR3 sequence reads: CASSSRPRGGSEQYF. The CDR3 DNA is TGTGCCAGTAGTAGCCGACCTAGGGGAGGCTCCGAGCAGTACTTC.

The chain couples TRBV2 to TRBJ2-3; tentatively, D is TRBD2 (6 bases). The V end lost 3 bases, the J end lost 6 bases, and 13 bases lay between the germline ends. Germline CDR1 is SNHLY and CDR2 is FYNNEI. The CDR3 has 14 residues. The CDR3 loop reads CASSEWGRGDTQYF. The CDR3 coding sequence is TGTGCCAGCAGTGAGTGGGGCCGGGGGGATACGCAGTATTTT.

The chain recombines TRBV7-6 with TRBJ1-1; D remains unclear. CDR1 SGHVS and CDR2 FNYEAQ come from the germline V gene. This CDR3 is built from 15 residues. V was trimmed by 1 base and J by 3 bases, leaving 12 bases between them. CDR3 residues: CASSLGPSGDTEAFF. The CDR3 DNA reads TGTGCCAGCAGCTTAGGGCCAAGCGGGGACACTGAAGCTTTCTTT. Looking up the rest from reference TRBV7-6 and TRBJ1-1 gives the full variable domain: GAGVSQSPRYKVTKRGQDVALRCDPISGHVSLYWYRQALGQGPEFLTYFNYEAQQDKSGLPNDRFSAERPEGSISTLTIQRTEQRDSAMYRCASSLGPSGDTEAFFGQGTRLTVV.